Presented here are 28 T cell receptor beta chains from one specimen sequenced in a study of T cells in Graves' hyperthyroidism and ophthalmopathy. Amplification of TCR beta CDR3 regions used RNA as the template. A first-round RT-PCR of the TCR CDR3 used the HTBI primer set. TCRdb called the multiplex PCR reads again in MiXCR, with one record for every CDR3 protein. This table holds about 720,000 distinct CDR3 sequences, 16% found once. Sequenced sample: blood. These receptors came from a man aged 18 to 35 with Graves' hyperthyroidism.

This chain's CDR3 is CASSDFPDSKLMNTEAFF. The DNA of the CDR3 is TGCGCCAGCAGCGACTTCCCTGACAGCAAACTTATGAACACTGAAGCTTTCTTT. The chain has TRBV5-1 and TRBJ1-1, with D tentatively TRBD1 (5 bases). Deletions cut 4 bases from V and 0 bases from J, with 22 bases between. The CDR3 has 18 residues. From germline, CDR1 is SGHRS and CDR2 YFSETQ.

This clonotype showed up just a few times. The V gene is TRBV30, the J gene TRBJ2-7; perhaps D is TRBD1 or TRBD2 (5 bases each). Germline-derived CDR1 and CDR2 are GTSNPN and SVGIG (reference sequence). The CDR3 runs to 14 residues. Trimming removed 3 bases at V and 2 bases at J, with 14 bases between. CDR3 residues: CAWSRDLSPYEQYF. In DNA, the CDR3 is TGTGCCTGGAGCCGGGACCTCAGCCCCTACGAGCAGTACTTC.

This clonotype was recorded at least ten times. The rearrangement joins TRBV28 to TRBJ2-7, with D possibly matching TRBD1 (5 bases). The CDR3 has 15 residues. Germline assignment: CDR1 MDHEN and CDR2 SYDVKM. V dropped 1 base and J dropped 0 bases, with 10 bases sitting between them. CDR3 loop: CASSLSPGISYEQYF. CDR3 nucleotides: TGTGCCAGCAGTTTATCTCCAGGGATCTCCTACGAGCAGTACTTC.

The chain employs TRBV30 and TRBJ2-1; TRBD2 matches at 8 bases. Germline values: CDR1 GTSNPN, CDR2 SVGIG (reference sequence). This CDR3 has 15 amino acids. V lost 4 bases to trimming and J lost 0 bases; unmatched junction nucleotides: 5. CDR3 DNA: TGTGCCTGGAACGCCGGGACTAGCTCCTACAATGAGCAGTTCTTC. Its protein product is CAWNAGTSSYNEQFF.

This clonotype was picked up a small number of times. The V and J genes are TRBV5-1 and TRBJ2-7, with TRBD1 matching over 11 bases. V was clipped by 6 bases and J by 1 base; unmatched bases: 3. CDR3 length equals 14 residues. The V gene's germline CDR1 is SGHRS and CDR2 YFSETQ. Here the CDR3 reads CASKGQGASYEQYF. CDR3 in DNA: TGCGCCAGCAAAGGACAGGGGGCTTCCTACGAGCAGTACTTC.

The rearrangement joins TRBV20-1 to TRBJ2-5; D unresolved. CDR1 DFQATT and CDR2 SNEGSKA come from the germline V gene (reference sequence). There are 15 residues in the CDR3. V lost 0 bases and J lost 1, with 12 bases in between. The CDR3 bases are TGCAGTGCTAGAGATCCTATTGGTCCCCAAGAGACCCAGTACTTC. This codes for CSARDPIGPQETQYF.

This clonotype was counted between two and nine times. V is TRBV28 and J is TRBJ2-1; TRBD2 aligns across 11 bases. V was pared by 6 bases and J by 7 bases, with 8 bases of the junction left unmatched. CDR1 MDHEN and CDR2 SYDVKM come from the germline V gene. The CDR3 covers 15 residues. CDR3 protein: CASRTTGTSGNEQFF. In DNA form, the CDR3 reads TGTGCCAGCAGAACCACCGGGACTAGCGGAAATGAGCAGTTCTTC.

V usage is TRBV4-1 and J usage is TRBJ2-3; 7 positions agree with TRBD1. From germline, CDR1 is MGHRA and CDR2 YSYEKL. V shed 3 bases, J shed 7 bases, and the junction held 13 bases outside the gene matches. The CDR3 has 16 residues. This CDR3 reads CASSQGGRGKGNTQYF. CDR3 in DNA: TGCGCCAGCAGCCAGGGCGGCAGGGGGAAAGGGAATACGCAGTATTTT.

This chain links TRBV4-1 with TRBJ2-7, with D tentatively TRBD2 (6 bases). This CDR3 comprises 15 residues. The germline CDR1 and CDR2 sequences are MGHRA and YSYEKL. Trimming pared 0 bases from V and 2 bases from J, leaving 11 bases between. CDR3 nucleotide sequence: TGCGCCAGCAGCCAAGATGCGGGGAACCCCTACGAGCAGTACTTC. This encodes CASSQDAGNPYEQYF.

This clonotype occurred a few times. The chain combines TRBV20-1 with TRBJ1-5; TRBD1 is a possible D gene (5 bases). The V gene's germline CDR1 is DFQATT and CDR2 SNEGSKA (reference sequence). Between the trimmed V and J ends, which lost 0 bases and 4 bases, there was a span of 13 bases. There are 15 residues in the CDR3. CDR3 sequence reads: CSARDGGSGNQPQHF. In DNA form, the CDR3 reads TGCAGTGCTAGAGATGGGGGGAGTGGGAATCAGCCCCAGCATTTT.

At least ten counts were recorded for this clonotype. This chain links TRBV28 with TRBJ1-6; unclear D gene. Trimming removed 3 bases from V and 9 bases from J, with 18 bases in between. Germline V CDR1 and CDR2: MDHEN, SYDVKM. The CDR3 spans 16 residues. The CDR3 protein is CASSLPWGTSGSPLHF. In nucleotides, the CDR3 is TGTGCCAGCAGTTTGCCATGGGGAACGAGTGGTTCACCCCTCCACTTT.

This clonotype has just a few counts. V and J are TRBV6-2 or TRBV6-3 and TRBJ2-7; the D gene is possibly TRBD2 (6 bases). The V and J ends lost 4 bases and 3 bases respectively, with 25 bases between them. Germline CDR1 MNHEY, CDR2 SVGEGT. There are 18 residues in the CDR3. For the CDR3, the DNA is TGTGCCAGCAGTTTCCCCGGGACTTGGGGAGTCCTAGGCTACGAGCAGTACTTC. Protein: CASSFPGTWGVLGYEQYF.

As for this clonotype: Germline is not matched at one junction end, which may reflect a read error. The CDR3 is CASSQGVSGKGTDTQYF. The CDR3 region has the DNA TGCGCCAGCAGCCAAGGTGTTTCAGGAAAGGGGACAGATACGCAGTATTTT. This chain connects TRBV7-8 to TRBJ2-3; possibly TRBD1 for D (5 bases). Per the germline V gene, CDR1 is SGHVS and CDR2 is FQNEAQ. This CDR3 comprises 17 residues. Full variable domain (missing parts from reference TRBV7-8 and TRBJ2-3): GAGVSQSPRYKVAKRGQDVALRCDPISGHVSLFWYQQALGQGPEFLTYFQNEAQLDKSGLPSDRFFAERPEGSVSTLKIQRTQQEDSAVYLCASSQGVSGKGTDTQYFGPGTRLTVL.

J is TRBJ2-7 and V is TRBV7-6, with 9 positions matching TRBD2. Germline V gene sequence: CDR1 SGHVS, CDR2 FNYEAQ. The CDR3 has 16 residues. Trimming at V came to 4 bases and at J to 6 bases, leaving 13 bases not matched to a gene. The DNA of the CDR3 is TGTGCCAGCAGCTCCTGGGCGGGAGGGAAGAGTGGCGAGCAGTACTTC. It specifies CASSSWAGGKSGEQYF.

This clonotype was counted a few times. V is TRBV10-3 and J is TRBJ2-5; the D gene is possibly TRBD2 (5 bases). Germline V CDR1 and CDR2: ENHRY, SYGVKD. This CDR3 has 13 amino acids. The V end lost 5 bases, the J end lost 5 bases, and 12 bases lay between the germline ends. The CDR3 loop is CAISSNGEETQYF. CDR3 sequence (DNA): TGTGCCATCAGTTCAAATGGGGAGGAGACCCAGTACTTC.

This clonotype was recorded at least ten times. This chain joins TRBV12-3 or TRBV12-4 and TRBJ1-2; D gene uncertain. This CDR3 spans 15 amino acids. V gave up 7 bases and J gave up 2 bases, with 17 bases separating them. The CDR3 loop is CASTSSGWANYGYTF. CDR3 nucleotides: TGTGCCAGCACGTCGTCGGGTTGGGCAAACTATGGCTACACCTTC.

This clonotype was counted ten times or more. CDR3 in DNA: TGCAGTGCAAGTGGGACACTAGAGTCCTACGAGCAGTACTTC. It is translated as CSASGTLESYEQYF. This sequence joins TRBV20-1 and TRBJ2-7, with D maybe TRBD1 (6 bases). The CDR3 has 14 amino acids. CDR1 and CDR2 from the germline V gene are DFQATT and SNEGSKA (reference sequence). The V and J ends lost 6 bases and 1 base respectively, with 16 bases between them.

This clonotype was recorded many times. The chain employs TRBV6-5 and TRBJ2-1; possible D gene TRBD1, 6 bases. This CDR3 spans 17 amino acids. V lost 0 bases and J lost 4, with 16 bases in between. Germline CDR1 reads MNHEY; CDR2 reads SVGAGI. The CDR3 protein is CASSYSRVTGKYNEQFF. In DNA, the CDR3 is TGTGCCAGCAGTTACTCGAGGGTCACAGGGAAATACAATGAGCAGTTCTTC.

This clonotype has at least ten counts. The chain is built from TRBV28 and TRBJ2-5; the match to TRBD2 covers 11 bases. This CDR3 has 18 residues. Per germline, CDR1 MDHEN and CDR2 SYDVKM. The V segment lost 1 base and the J segment 5 bases; nucleotides outside the gene matches: 12. CDR3 region: CASSLSELAGAPRETQYF. The CDR3 nucleotides are TGTGCCAGCAGTTTATCGGAACTAGCGGGAGCTCCCCGCGAGACCCAGTACTTC.

This clonotype was seen a handful of times. No conserved phenylalanine or tryptophan is present at the end of the CDR3, so a read error is the likely explanation. The chain is built from TRBV19 and TRBJ2-7, with 8 positions matching TRBD2. The CDR3 totals 17 residues. V trimming: 5 bases; J trimming: 3 bases; junction bases outside the gene matches: 15. Germline V gene data show CDR1 as LNHDA and CDR2 as SQIVND (reference sequence). CDR3 amino acids: CASSLLTTAGEIYEQYL. CDR3 sequence (DNA): TGTGCCAGTAGTCTCCTCACTACAGCGGGAGAGATCTACGAGCAGTACCTC.

This clonotype was observed a few times. This chain joins TRBV6-2 or TRBV6-3 and TRBJ1-2, with TRBD1 as a possible D gene (6 bases). CDR1 is MNHEY, CDR2 SVGEGT, per germline. V lost 7 bases, J lost 2 bases, and 14 bases lay in between. This CDR3 contains 14 residues. The CDR3 here is CASIKRQENYGYTF. In DNA form, the CDR3 reads TGTGCCAGCATTAAAAGACAGGAGAACTATGGCTACACCTTC.

This clonotype has ten or more counts. The chain joins TRBV7-9 to TRBJ2-1, with 12 bases lining up with TRBD2. With 5 bases clipped from V and 7 bases from J, the junction kept 18 bases outside the gene matches. From germline, CDR1 is SEHNR and CDR2 FQNEAQ (reference sequence). CDR3 length equals 19 residues. CDR3 in amino acids: CASSPLDRGLAGNGNEQFF. The CDR3 DNA sequence: TGTGCCAGCAGCCCCCTAGACAGGGGACTAGCGGGCAACGGAAATGAGCAGTTCTTC.

This chain links TRBV19 with TRBJ1-5; 9 bases agree with TRBD1. J lost 6 bases, V lost 7 bases, and 7 bases had no gene match. The length of the CDR3 is 14 residues. Per germline, CDR1 LNHDA and CDR2 SQIVND (reference sequence). The CDR3 DNA reads as TGTGCCAGTACTATCGACAGGGGGGCTCAGCCCCAGCATTTT. Its translation is CASTIDRGAQPQHF.

This clonotype was counted ten times or more. The chain carries TRBV28 and TRBJ1-2; TRBD1 is a possible D gene (6 bases). The CDR3 spans 13 residues. The V gene lost 5 bases and the J gene lost 2 bases, with 9 bases spanning the gap. Germline V gene data show CDR1 as MDHEN and CDR2 as SYDVKM. The CDR3 region is CASSEGGNYGYTF. The CDR3 DNA reads as TGTGCCAGCAGTGAGGGGGGGAACTATGGCTACACCTTC.

This clonotype was seen many times. The J gene is TRBJ2-7, the V gene TRBV6-2 or TRBV6-3; D possibly corresponds to TRBD1 (5 bases). V lost 7 bases to trimming and J lost 4 bases, with 17 bases between them. The CDR3 totals 14 residues. Germline values: CDR1 MNHEY, CDR2 SVGEGT. The CDR3 reads CASKEGAGTYEQYF. CDR3 DNA: TGTGCCAGCAAAGAAGGGGCCGGAACGTACGAGCAGTACTTC.

This clonotype was seen more than once but under ten times. The rearrangement uses TRBV6-4 and TRBJ2-7, with D tentatively TRBD1 (5 bases). CDR1 is MRHNA, CDR2 SNTAGT, per germline. V was pared by 2 bases and J by 3 bases, with 8 bases between. This CDR3 region has 13 residues. The CDR3 DNA follows: TGTGCCAGCAGTGACCACGACAGCTACGAGCAGTACTTC. It yields the protein CASSDHDSYEQYF.

This clonotype was detected only a few times. V and J are TRBV5-5 and TRBJ1-5; tentatively, D is TRBD1 (6 bases). Looked up from germline, CDR1 is SGHKS and CDR2 is YYEKEE (reference sequence). V gave up 7 bases and J gave up 2 bases, with 13 bases separating them. This CDR3 is 14 amino acids long. The DNA of the CDR3 is TGTGCCAGCTCCATTCCAGGGGGCAATCAGCCCCAGCATTTT. Its protein product is CASSIPGGNQPQHF. Using reference TRBV5-5 and TRBJ1-5 for the parts outside the CDR3, the full variable domain is DAGVTQSPTHLIKTRGQQVTLRCSPISGHKSVSWYQQVLGQGPQFIFQYYEKEERGRGNFPDRFSARQFPNYSSELNVNALLLGDSALYLCASSIPGGNQPQHFGDGTRLSIL.

This clonotype was counted many times. This rearrangement joins TRBV9 to TRBJ2-2, with 7 bases matching TRBD2. The CDR3 runs 18 residues. Per germline, CDR1 SGDLS and CDR2 YYNGEE. V dropped 5 bases and J dropped 3; count of bases not matched to a gene: 16. The CDR3 DNA reads TGTGCCAGCAGACACTCTATGGCGGGAGCCGGGGACACCGGGGAGCTGTTTTTT. This codes for CASRHSMAGAGDTGELFF.